A single sample gave rise to the 23 T cell receptor beta chains below, sequenced in a study of beta chain features in type 1 diabetes. cDNA synthesis used the whole RNA isolate, giving expressed TCRB sequences. Generated by immunoSEQ multiplex PCR, the TCRdb table keeps only in-frame clones and is missing some. This repertoire shows 38,000 or so clones, about 64% found once; its top ten account for roughly 2%. Sequenced sample: Tregs from blood. These receptors were collected from a woman aged 25 to 39 in good health.

This sequence joins TRBV11-2 and TRBJ2-1; TRBD2 matches at 8 bases. The germline gives CDR1 SGHAT, CDR2 FQNNGV. CDR3 length: 14 amino acids. Unmatched junction bases numbered 6, after V lost 1 base and J lost 10 bases. The CDR3, as DNA: TGTGCCAGCAGCTTAGCGGGAGGGGCTAGGGAGCAGTTCTTC. It encodes CASSLAGGAREQFF.

This chain joins TRBV5-1 and TRBJ2-3, with no clear D. The CDR3 runs 14 residues. V dropped 3 bases and J dropped 6 bases, with 14 bases sitting between them. From germline, CDR1 is SGHRS and CDR2 YFSETQ. CDR3 residues: CASSSHPRSDTQYF. The CDR3 region has the DNA TGCGCCAGCAGCTCCCACCCCAGGTCTGATACGCAGTATTTT.

The gene calls are TRBV5-1 and TRBJ2-7, with 9 bases fitting TRBD2. CDR1 is SGHRS, CDR2 YFSETQ, per germline. The CDR3 spans 15 residues. J lost 7 bases, V lost 4 bases, and 12 bases had no gene match. The CDR3, as DNA: TGCGCCAGCAGCCCGGGGACTAGCTTCTATGGTGAGCAGTACTTC. This translates into CASSPGTSFYGEQYF.

The chain is built from TRBV7-8 and TRBJ2-7; 8 bases line up with TRBD2. The CDR3 has 15 residues. Trimming took 1 base from V and 2 from J; bases not matched to a gene: 4. The germline gives CDR1 SGHVS, CDR2 FQNEAQ. CDR3 sequence: CASSLDSGIAYEQYF. CDR3 coding DNA: TGTGCCAGCAGCTTAGATAGCGGGATCGCCTACGAGCAGTACTTC.

The sample holds one count of this clone. The J gene is TRBJ2-7, the V gene TRBV2, with D possibly being TRBD2 (5 bases). The CDR3 loop spans 16 amino acids. The V gene's germline CDR1 is SNHLY and CDR2 FYNNEI. Trimming shortened V by 4 bases and J by 1 base, and 17 bases separated the two germline ends. CDR3: CASSATRADNSYEQYF. The DNA of the CDR3 is TGTGCCAGCAGTGCTACGAGGGCAGACAATTCCTACGAGCAGTACTTC.

The chain joins TRBV7-8 to TRBJ1-4, with a possible D match to TRBD1 (6 bases). Germline CDR1 SGHVS, CDR2 FQNEAQ. Trimming left V 2 bases short and J 5 bases short, with 18 bases between. The CDR3 runs to 17 residues. CDR3 protein: CASSLPRRQDINEKLFF. CDR3 bases: TGTGCCAGCAGCTTACCCCGGCGACAGGACATCAATGAAAAACTGTTTTTT.

This clone is medium-sized (0.01 to 0.1%) in the sample. J is TRBJ2-4 and V is TRBV4-1, with a tentative D call TRBD2 (6 bases). The CDR3 covers 16 residues. Germline V gene sequence: CDR1 MGHRA, CDR2 YSYEKL. V shed 0 bases and J shed 2 bases, with 11 bases lying between them. The CDR3 DNA reads TGCGCCAGCAGCCAAGAACTCCTAGCGCCCAAAAACATTCAGTACTTC. Translating gives CASSQELLAPKNIQYF.

The V and J genes are TRBV7-9 and TRBJ1-2, with D hard to call. The CDR3 extends over 12 amino acids. V dropped 6 bases and J dropped 4 bases, with 9 bases sitting between them. Germline-derived CDR1 and CDR2 are SEHNR and FQNEAQ (reference sequence). This chain's CDR3 is CASSSGFYGYTF. CDR3 DNA sequence: TGTGCCAGCAGTTCAGGATTCTATGGCTACACCTTC.

This chain links TRBV4-2 with TRBJ1-4; no clear D. Per germline, CDR1 LGHNA and CDR2 YNFKEQ. This CDR3 is built from 15 residues. Trimming pared 3 bases from V and 2 bases from J, leaving 10 bases between. CDR3 DNA: TGTGCCAGCAGCCACGGCCCAGCGACTAATGAAAAACTGTTTTTT. As protein: CASSHGPATNEKLFF.

The gene calls are TRBV7-2 and TRBJ2-5; a weak D match, TRBD1 (6 bases). Germline V gene sequence: CDR1 SGHTA, CDR2 FQGNSA. The germline V and J ends were trimmed by 5 bases and 1 base, with 8 bases remaining between them. There are 13 residues in the CDR3. CDR3 loop: CASSRRGQETQYF. CDR3 bases: TGTGCCAGCAGCCGCAGGGGCCAAGAGACCCAGTACTTC.

V gene TRBV29-1 combines with J gene TRBJ1-2, with D hard to call. Trimming removed 7 bases at V and 5 bases at J, with 14 bases between. This CDR3 is built from 12 residues. CDR1 and CDR2 from the germline V gene are SQVTM and ANQGSEA. CDR3 sequence reads: CSGGGILYGYTF. For the CDR3, the DNA is TGCAGCGGAGGAGGTATCCTGTATGGCTACACCTTC.

This clone was recorded once. This chain uses TRBV19 with TRBJ1-5; D gene unclear. V lost 6 bases and J 0 bases, leaving 15 bases between the germline ends. Germline CDR1 reads LNHDA; CDR2 reads SQIVND (reference sequence). The CDR3 runs to 16 residues. The CDR3 protein is CASSPSGSLSNQPQHF. CDR3 DNA sequence: TGTGCCAGTAGCCCCTCGGGATCTCTTAGCAATCAGCCCCAGCATTTT.

This chain joins TRBV28 and TRBJ2-3; maybe TRBD2 (6 bases). CDR1 is MDHEN, CDR2 SYDVKM, per germline. Trimming removed 8 bases from V and 0 bases from J, with 12 bases in between. CDR3 size: 14 residues. DNA for the CDR3: TGTGCCAGCCGGCTAGCGCCAAGCACAGATACGCAGTATTTT. Its translation: CASRLAPSTDTQYF.

This rearrangement joins TRBV6-5 to TRBJ2-7, with 7 bases lining up with TRBD2. This CDR3 has 15 amino acids. The V gene's germline CDR1 is MNHEY and CDR2 SVGAGI. The junction had 8 bases not matched to a gene; V was cut back by 3 bases and J by 3 bases. In DNA, the CDR3 is TGTGCCAGCAGTTATGGGCCTAGCGGATACTACGAGCAGTACTTC. It specifies CASSYGPSGYYEQYF.

The rearrangement links TRBV5-4 to TRBJ2-1, with 12 positions matching TRBD2. This CDR3 contains 17 residues. After removal of 4 bases from V and 7 bases from J, the junction contained 12 bases not matched to a gene. Germline CDR1 SGHNT, CDR2 YYREEE (reference sequence). As DNA, the CDR3 is TGTGCCAGCAGCCTGACTAGCGGGAGATTCTTGGGGAATGAGCAGTTCTTC. This gives the protein CASSLTSGRFLGNEQFF.

The V call is TRBV7-8, the J call TRBJ1-5; TRBD1 agrees at 8 bases. With 5 bases clipped from V and 6 bases from J, the junction kept 12 bases outside the gene matches. Germline-derived CDR1 and CDR2 are SGHVS and FQNEAQ. The CDR3 is 16 residues long. The CDR3 sequence: CASSPGQANLGQPQHF. CDR3 DNA sequence: TGTGCCAGCAGCCCGGGACAGGCGAATCTCGGTCAGCCCCAGCATTTT.

The J gene is TRBJ1-1, the V gene TRBV27; 11 positions match TRBD1. Trimming at V came to 3 bases and at J to 7 bases, leaving 7 bases not matched to a gene. Germline CDR1 is MNHEY and CDR2 is SMNVEV (reference sequence). The CDR3 covers 15 residues. This chain's CDR3 is CASSFYGQGAVEAFF. CDR3 nucleotides: TGTGCCAGCAGTTTTTACGGACAGGGGGCAGTTGAAGCTTTCTTT.

The chain joins TRBV27 to TRBJ2-5; 10 bases agree with TRBD1. This CDR3 spans 17 amino acids. With V trimmed by 5 bases and J by 7 bases, 16 bases remained unmatched. The V gene's germline CDR1 is MNHEY and CDR2 SMNVEV (reference sequence). As DNA, the CDR3 is TGTGCCAGCAGTGCCCATCAGGGGACAGGGGCCTCTAGGACCCAGTACTTC. This sequence encodes CASSAHQGTGASRTQYF.

This clone showed up just a few times. This rearrangement joins TRBV28 to TRBJ1-1; D call uncertain. This CDR3 is built from 13 residues. Germline V gives CDR1 MDHEN, CDR2 SYDVKM. V lost 7 bases and J 4 bases, leaving 13 bases between the germline ends. CDR3: CASTQRLSTEAFF. The DNA for the CDR3 is TGTGCCAGCACCCAAAGACTCAGCACTGAAGCTTTCTTT.

The J gene is TRBJ1-5, the V gene TRBV28; D gene uncertain. CDR1 and CDR2 from the germline V gene are MDHEN and SYDVKM. With 2 bases removed from V and 3 bases from J, the gap between germline ends came to 8 bases. This CDR3 has 14 amino acids. The CDR3 DNA sequence: TGTGCCAGCAGTTTACACAGCTACAATCAGCCCCAGCATTTT. This translates into CASSLHSYNQPQHF.

The sample holds a few counts of this clone. V usage is TRBV2 and J usage is TRBJ2-1, with D uncertain. V was trimmed by 6 bases and J by 4 bases, leaving 4 bases between them. The CDR3 runs to 11 residues. CDR1 and CDR2 from the germline V gene are SNHLY and FYNNEI. The CDR3 coding sequence is TGTGCCAGCAGGAGTTACAATGAGCAGTTCTTC. Its protein is CASRSYNEQFF.

V and J are TRBV10-3 and TRBJ1-2; D ambiguous. Per the germline V gene, CDR1 is ENHRY and CDR2 is SYGVKD. The CDR3 totals 15 residues. Deletions cut 4 bases from V and 3 bases from J, with 15 bases between. The CDR3 DNA is TGTGCCATCAGTGGAGGGAACTTGGGGTACTATGGCTACACCTTC. Translating gives CAISGGNLGYYGYTF.

The V gene is TRBV18, the J gene TRBJ2-7; no clear D. CDR1 is KGHSH and CDR2 is LQKENI in the germline V gene. The CDR3 has 12 amino acids. Trimming took 5 bases from V and 6 from J, leaving 11 bases between them. The CDR3 nucleotides read TGTGCCAGCTCAACAACGGGTCGCGAGCAGTACTTC. The encoded protein is CASSTTGREQYF.